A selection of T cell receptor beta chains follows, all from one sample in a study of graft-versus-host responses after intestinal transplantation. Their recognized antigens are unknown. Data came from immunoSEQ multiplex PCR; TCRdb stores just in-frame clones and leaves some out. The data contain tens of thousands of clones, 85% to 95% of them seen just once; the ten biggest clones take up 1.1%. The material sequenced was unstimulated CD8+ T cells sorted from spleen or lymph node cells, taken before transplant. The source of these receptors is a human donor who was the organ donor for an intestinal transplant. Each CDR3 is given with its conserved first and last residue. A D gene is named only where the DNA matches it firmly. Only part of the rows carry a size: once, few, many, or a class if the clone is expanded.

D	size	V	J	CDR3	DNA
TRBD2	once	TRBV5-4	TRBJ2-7	CASRSGLEAEQYF	TGTGCCAGCAGGTCGGGACTAGAGGCCGAGCAGTACTTC
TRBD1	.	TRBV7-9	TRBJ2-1	CASSQGARQFF	TGTGCCAGCAGTCAGGGGGCTAGGCAGTTCTTC
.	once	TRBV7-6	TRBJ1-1	CASKEGLNTEAFF	TGTGCCAGCAAGGAGGGGTTGAACACTGAAGCTTTCTTT
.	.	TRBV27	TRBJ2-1	CASSLQGWYNEQFF	TGTGCCAGCAGTTTACAGGGGTGGTACAATGAGCAGTTCTTC
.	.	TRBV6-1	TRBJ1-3	CASSPTRGSGNTIYF	TGTGCCAGCAGTCCGACCCGGGGGTCTGGAAACACCATATATTTT
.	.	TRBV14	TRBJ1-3	CASSQGAAGNTIYF	TGTGCCAGCAGCCAGGGGGCCGCTGGAAACACCATATATTTT
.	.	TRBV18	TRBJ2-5	CASTFSAVQETQYF	TGTGCCAGCACTTTTAGCGCGGTACAAGAGACCCAGTACTTC
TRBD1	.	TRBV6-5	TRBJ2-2	CASSYSGGSAGELFF	TGTGCCAGCAGTTACTCAGGGGGCAGCGCCGGGGAGCTGTTTTTT
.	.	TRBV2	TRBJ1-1	CASSFPRDKSPNTEAFF	TGTGCCAGCAGTTTCCCTCGGGACAAGTCTCCGAACACTGAAGCTTTCTTT
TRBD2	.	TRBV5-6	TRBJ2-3	CASSLVSGGATDTQYF	TGTGCCAGCAGCTTGGTTAGCGGGGGAGCAACAGATACGCAGTATTTT
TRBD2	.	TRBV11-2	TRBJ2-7	CASSLTRTSANYEQYF	TGTGCCAGCAGCTTAACGAGGACTAGCGCGAACTACGAGCAGTACTTC